This T cell receptor (beta chain) was sequenced for a study of beta chain features in type 1 diabetes. Overall study results and limits: Any PCR bias toward short templates would affect both groups alike. Shorter TCRB CDR3s, moderately but significantly so, marked every one of the four CD4+ subsets in Type 1 diabetes patients.

As concerns this clone: Its antigen is currently unknown.

Investigators reverse transcribed all isolated RNA, so they sequenced expressed TCRB transcripts. The protocol was immunoSEQ multiplex PCR, while the TCRdb copy is restricted to in-frame clones and leaves out a portion. The sample consists of under 400,000 clones, about 12% of them appearing once. Germline CDR1 KGHSH, CDR2 LQKENI. V shed 6 bases, J shed 3 bases, and the junction held 6 bases outside the gene matches. CDR3 length equals 15 residues. The rearrangement uses TRBV18 and TRBJ1-4; 8 positions match TRBD1. The sequence derives from a man in his late teens or twenties in good health. The sequenced sample consisted of naive CD4+ T cells from blood. CDR3: CASSQLQGANEKLFF. The CDR3 nucleotides read TGTGCCAGCTCGCAGCTACAGGGGGCTAATGAAAAACTGTTTTTT.